What follows are 32 T cell receptor beta chains derived from one specimen sequenced in a study of blood T cells in healthy people across ages. Using a J-beta primer mix together with a sample-barcoded 5' primer, a second PCR was run for 7 to 11 cycles. One entry per CDR3 protein, called by TCRdb with MiXCR from the 5' RACE reads. The sample contains approximately 1.5 million distinct CDR3 sequences, about 32% of which appear only once. Sequencing input: blood. The receptors were gathered from a woman aged 25 to 39 in good health.

The sample holds one count of this clonotype. The CDR3 DNA reads TGTGCCAGTAGTGCCGGACTAGCGGGAGTGAGGAACATTCAGTACTTC. It is translated as CASSAGLAGVRNIQYF. The chain combines TRBV19 with TRBJ2-4, with 13 bases fitting TRBD2. The CDR3 contains 16 residues. Unmatched junction bases numbered 8, after V lost 5 bases and J lost 7 bases. Per the germline V gene, CDR1 is LNHDA and CDR2 is SQIVND (reference sequence). The variable domain in full, with the rest retrieved from reference TRBV19 and TRBJ2-4, is DGGITQSPKYLFRKEGQNVTLSCEQNLNHDAMYWYRQDPGQGLRLIYYSQIVNDFQKGDIAEGYSVSREKKESFPLTVTSAQKNPTAFYLCASSAGLAGVRNIQYFGAGTRLSVL.

Comments on this clonotype: Germline and junction disagree at one end, which may indicate a read error. The chain links TRBV10-3 to TRBJ2-1; 7 positions agree with TRBD2. The CDR3 loop spans 17 amino acids. In germline, CDR1 is ENHRY, CDR2 SYGVKD. The CDR3 sequence: CAIGEPRRSGATNEQFF. CDR3 coding DNA: TGTGCCATCGGTGAACCTCGGAGGAGCGGGGCGACAAATGAGCAGTTCTTC.

This clonotype showed up just a few times. The chain joins TRBV15 to TRBJ2-1; 13 bases are a match to TRBD2. V gave up 4 bases and J gave up 7 bases; unmatched junction bases: 10. Germline values: CDR1 LNHNV, CDR2 YYDKDF (reference sequence). The CDR3 consists of 17 residues. The DNA of the CDR3 is TGTGCCACCAGCATCCCCGGACTAGCGGGAGAGTTAAATGAGCAGTTCTTC. Translated: CATSIPGLAGELNEQFF.

This clonotype was observed a few times. The chain links TRBV2 to TRBJ1-5; D uncertain. V was clipped by 4 bases and J by 1 base, with 14 bases between them. The CDR3 is 16 amino acids. The germline CDR1 and CDR2 sequences are SNHLY and FYNNEI. The CDR3 loop reads CASSGFGVQSNQPQHF. In DNA, the CDR3 is TGTGCCAGCAGTGGGTTCGGGGTCCAGAGCAATCAGCCCCAGCATTTT.

The chain uses TRBV30 and TRBJ1-2, with 7 bases fitting TRBD1. Looked up from germline, CDR1 is GTSNPN and CDR2 is SVGIG (reference sequence). J was trimmed by 0 bases and V by 4 bases; bases with no gene match: 5. This CDR3 spans 14 amino acids. CDR3 in DNA: TGTGCCTGGAAGAGGGGGCCGGCTAACTATGGCTACACCTTC. This sequence encodes CAWKRGPANYGYTF.

This clonotype was seen more than once but under ten times. The chain has TRBV28 and TRBJ2-7; 9 bases line up with TRBD2. The CDR3 totals 16 residues. V lost 1 base, J lost 0 bases, and 4 bases stayed unmatched. Germline CDR1 reads MDHEN; CDR2 reads SYDVKM. CDR3 nucleotide sequence: TGTGCCAGCAGTTTATTTGGTAGCGGGAGCTCCTACGAGCAGTACTTC. Its translation is CASSLFGSGSSYEQYF.

This clonotype came up a few times. This sequence joins TRBV3-1 and TRBJ2-5, with 9 bases lining up with TRBD2. The germline V gene encodes CDR1 LGHDT and CDR2 YNNKEL (reference sequence). CDR3 length equals 11 residues. The V and J ends lost 6 bases and 13 bases, in that order; junction bases with no gene match: 6. CDR3 region: CASSLGLARYF. The CDR3 DNA follows: TGTGCCAGCAGTTTGGGACTAGCAAGGTACTTC.

This clonotype was found many times. The chain links TRBV12-3 or TRBV12-4 to TRBJ2-5; D possibly corresponds to TRBD1 (6 bases). The CDR3 contains 13 residues. V lost 6 bases, J lost 3 bases, and 11 bases lay in between. The CDR3 region has the DNA TGTGCCAGCAGCCCCCAGGGGAAAGAGACCCAGTACTTC. Translation: CASSPQGKETQYF.

This clonotype was detected ten times or more. The chain links TRBV18 to TRBJ2-3; no definite D call. Trimming cost V 8 bases and J 1 base, with 4 bases left between them. CDR1 is KGHSH and CDR2 is LQKENI in the germline V gene. This CDR3 region has 11 residues. CDR3 sequence (DNA): TGTGCCAGCAGCCGCACAGATACGCAGTATTTT. This encodes CASSRTDTQYF.

Concerning this clonotype itself: A read error may produce the germline difference seen at one junction end. This sequence joins TRBV27 and TRBJ2-3; D might be TRBD1 (5 bases). In germline, CDR1 is MNHEY, CDR2 SMNVEV (reference sequence). This CDR3 contains 16 residues. The CDR3 nucleotides are TGTACCAGCAGTCCCCTCGTGGGGCGTCGCACAGATACGCAGTATTTT. Its protein product is CTSSPLVGRRTDTQYF.

The chain's CDR3 is CASSNTVDEKLFF. The CDR3 DNA reads as TGTGCCAGCAGTAATACAGTCGATGAAAAACTGTTTTTT. The chain is built from TRBV7-9 and TRBJ1-4, with D hard to call. This CDR3 region has 13 residues. Germline CDR1 and CDR2: SEHNR and FQNEAQ (reference sequence). Trimming removed 6 bases at V and 6 bases at J, with 11 bases between.

To note about this clonotype: The junction departs from germline at one end; a sequencing error may be responsible. V gene TRBV2 combines with J gene TRBJ2-1, with D perhaps matching TRBD2 (7 bases). CDR3 length: 17 amino acids. Germline assignment: CDR1 SNHLY and CDR2 FYNNEI. CDR3 sequence: CANSDAPRLAMGAGQFF. CDR3 DNA sequence: TGTGCCAACAGTGATGCTCCTCGACTAGCAATGGGGGCCGGGCAGTTCTTC.

The V and J genes are TRBV28 and TRBJ1-2; maybe TRBD1 (5 bases). Deletions cut 3 bases from V and 8 bases from J, with 19 bases between. Looked up from germline, CDR1 is MDHEN and CDR2 is SYDVKM. The CDR3 covers 15 residues. DNA for the CDR3: TGTGCCAGCAGTTTCGTGGGGGGATCGTCGCGGGGCTACACCTTC. This encodes CASSFVGGSSRGYTF.

In this sample, this clonotype turned up a few times. CDR3 loop: CASSGLILYEQYF. The CDR3 DNA sequence: TGTGCCAGCAGCGGACTTATTCTATACGAGCAGTACTTC. The chain employs TRBV11-2 and TRBJ2-7; maybe TRBD2 (5 bases). V shed 5 bases and J shed 4 bases, with 12 bases lying between them. This CDR3 is built from 13 residues. Per germline, CDR1 SGHAT and CDR2 FQNNGV. The complete variable domain, with remaining parts taken from reference TRBV11-2 and TRBJ2-7, reads EAGVAQSPRYKIIEKRQSVAFWCNPISGHATLYWYQQILGQGPKLLIQFQNNGVVDDSQLPKDRFSAERLKGVDSTLKIQPAKLEDSAVYLCASSGLILYEQYFGPGTRLTVT.

This clonotype was counted only a few times. The V gene is TRBV9, the J gene TRBJ2-1, with TRBD2 matching over 7 bases. Trimming cost V 0 bases and J 5 bases; bases outside gene matches: 8. The CDR3 totals 16 residues. CDR1 and CDR2 (germline): SGDLS, YYNGEE. CDR3 loop: CASSVGLADQNNEQFF. Here the CDR3 DNA reads TGTGCCAGCAGCGTAGGCCTAGCGGACCAAAACAATGAGCAGTTCTTC.

With respect to this clonotype: At one end, the junction sequence differs from germline, possibly due to a read error. The rearrangement links TRBV10-3 to TRBJ2-3; TRBD1 matches at 12 bases. This CDR3 has 18 amino acids. Germline V gene sequence: CDR1 ENHRY, CDR2 SYGVKD. DNA of the CDR3: TGTGCCACCAGTGAGTCACAGGGGACAGGGGGCATCACAGATACGCAGTATTTT. It translates to CATSESQGTGGITDTQYF.

The genes are TRBV30 and TRBJ1-2; D gene unclear. CDR1 is GTSNPN, CDR2 SVGIG, per germline (reference sequence). The V end was cut by 0 bases, the J end by 6 bases, with 11 bases between. This CDR3 contains 13 residues. The CDR3 nucleotides read TGTGCCTGGAGTGTACAGTCCAGGCATGGCTACACCTTC. Protein sequence: CAWSVQSRHGYTF.

Notes on this clonotype: This could be a read error, since a much larger clone is one nucleotide away. The rearrangement uses TRBV10-3 and TRBJ2-7; TRBD1 aligns across 9 bases. The tail of the sequence fits TRBJ2-5 better, so the J call may be wrong. CDR3 length equals 15 residues. Germline V gene data show CDR1 as ENHRY and CDR2 as SYGVKD. CDR3 in DNA: TGTGCCACAAACCCGGGACAGGGTCAAGGAGGGACCCAGTACTTC. Protein sequence: CATNPGQGQGGTQYF.

V and J are TRBV7-8 and TRBJ1-5, with D possibly matching TRBD1 (5 bases). The CDR3 is made up of 15 amino acids. V was pared by 5 bases and J by 1 base, with 12 bases between. Germline lookup yields CDR1 SGHVS and CDR2 FQNEAQ. In nucleotides, the CDR3 is TGTGCCAGCAGCCCACTCCGGGGGAGCAATCAGCCCCAGCATTTT. Its translation is CASSPLRGSNQPQHF.

V usage is TRBV12-3 or TRBV12-4 and J usage is TRBJ2-7; perhaps TRBD1 as D (6 bases). This CDR3 spans 11 amino acids. V shed 8 bases and J shed 6 bases, with 11 bases lying between them. The CDR3 DNA follows: TGTGCCAGCGAGGGGGAGAGCGAGCAGTACTTC. Translated, it gives CASEGESEQYF.

This clonotype was recorded a few times. V is TRBV20-1 and J is TRBJ2-7; D ambiguous. Germline loops: CDR1 DFQATT, CDR2 SNEGSKA (reference sequence). This CDR3 comprises 14 residues. V dropped 6 bases and J dropped 5 bases, with 20 bases sitting between them. CDR3 coding DNA: TGCAGTGCCCAGTGGAAAGGGCCAAGCCACGAGCAGTACTTC. Its translation: CSAQWKGPSHEQYF.

The V call is TRBV21-1, the J call TRBJ2-3. TRBV21-1 is a documented pseudogene. CDR3 length equals 17 residues. The CDR3 spells CASSKSASSLVGGTQYF. For the CDR3, the DNA is TGTGCCAGCAGCAAAAGCGCCAGTTCTCTCGTCGGAGGTACGCAGTATTTT.

This chain uses TRBV21-1 with TRBJ2-5; the table's D call, TRBD2, has no DNA check behind it. The tail of the sequence fits TRBJ2-7 better, so the J call may be wrong. TRBV21-1 is marked as a pseudogene. CDR3 size: 17 residues. CDR3 amino acids: CASSKEASGREMSEQYF. Here the CDR3 DNA reads TGTGCCAGCAGCAAAGAGGCTAGCGGGAGGGAGATGAGCGAGCAGTACTTC.

The chain employs TRBV12-3 or TRBV12-4 and TRBJ2-2; D is possibly TRBD1 (5 bases). This CDR3 has 14 amino acids. The V gene lost 5 bases and the J gene lost 6 bases, with 13 bases spanning the gap. The CDR3 reads CASSLQEPPGELFF. CDR3 bases: TGTGCCAGCAGTCTACAGGAACCCCCCGGGGAGCTGTTTTTT.

The chain couples TRBV18 to TRBJ2-7; D remains unclear. The CDR3 loop spans 14 amino acids. CDR1 is KGHSH and CDR2 is LQKENI in the germline V gene. V shed 2 bases and J shed 2 bases, with 10 bases lying between them. The CDR3 coding sequence is TGTGCCAGCTCACCAGGGCCAAATCCCTACGAGCAGTACTTC. It specifies CASSPGPNPYEQYF.

Only a few counts were recorded for this clonotype. This chain uses TRBV7-2 with TRBJ2-5; no clear D. This CDR3 comprises 13 residues. Germline V gene sequence: CDR1 SGHTA, CDR2 FQGNSA. V was trimmed by 2 bases and J by 5 bases, leaving 9 bases between them. CDR3 protein: CASSLPTVETQYF. Here the CDR3 DNA reads TGTGCCAGCAGCTTACCCACCGTGGAGACCCAGTACTTC.

This sequence joins TRBV20-1 and TRBJ1-2; possible D gene TRBD1, 5 bases. The germline V gene has CDR1 DFQATT and CDR2 SNEGSKA (reference sequence). The CDR3 contains 16 residues. Trimming took off 6 bases at V and 1 base at J, with 21 bases between the two ends. The CDR3 sequence: CSATKAPGRNNYGYTF. As DNA, the CDR3 is TGCAGTGCCACGAAAGCCCCGGGGCGGAATAACTATGGCTACACCTTC.

This clonotype was counted only a few times. The chain employs TRBV25-1 and TRBJ2-3, with D possibly TRBD2 on 5 matching bases. Trimming removed 4 bases at V and 4 bases at J, with 12 bases between. The CDR3 runs to 14 residues. Germline values: CDR1 MGHDK, CDR2 SYGVNS. The CDR3 DNA sequence: TGTGCCAGCAGTGTGTCGGGATTTTCAGATACGCAGTATTTT. Translation: CASSVSGFSDTQYF. Using reference TRBV25-1 and TRBJ2-3 for the parts outside the CDR3, the full variable domain is EADIYQTPRYLVIGTGKKITLECSQTMGHDKMYWYQQDPGMELHLIHYSYGVNSTEKGDLSSESTVSRIRTEHFPLTLESARPSHTSQYLCASSVSGFSDTQYFGPGTRLTVL.

CDR3 in DNA: TGCAGCGTATCTGGACAGGGCCGGACTGAAGCTTTCTTT. The encoded protein is CSVSGQGRTEAFF. V and J are TRBV29-1 and TRBJ1-1, with TRBD1 matching 8 bases. In germline, CDR1 is SQVTM, CDR2 ANQGSEA. Trimming removed 6 bases from V and 5 bases from J; junction bases left unmatched: 8. The CDR3 consists of 13 residues.

The chain links TRBV28 to TRBJ2-6, with D perhaps TRBD1 or TRBD2 (5 bases each). Germline values: CDR1 MDHEN, CDR2 SYDVKM. The CDR3 is 17 residues long. Trimming removed 6 bases from V and 2 bases from J, with 17 bases in between. The CDR3 sequence is CASSLFPGGAGANVLTF. The CDR3 coding sequence is TGTGCCAGCAGCCTCTTCCCTGGGGGAGCTGGGGCCAACGTCCTGACTTTC.

There are a few counts of this clonotype. At one boundary the junction diverges from the germline segment, which might be a read error. The chain has TRBV10-3 and TRBJ2-3, with D possibly matching TRBD2 (6 bases). Germline lookup yields CDR1 ENHRY and CDR2 SYGVKD. The CDR3 runs 14 residues. The CDR3 coding sequence is TGTGCTATCAGGCTCCGGGACTGGGCGGATACGCAGTATTTT. It is translated as CAIRLRDWADTQYF.

This clonotype occurred many times. V and J are TRBV20-1 and TRBJ2-5; 10 nucleotides line up with TRBD2. Germline values: CDR1 DFQATT, CDR2 SNEGSKA (reference sequence). CDR3 length: 17 residues. Trimming cost V 1 base and J 3 bases; bases outside gene matches: 11. CDR3 residues: CSARARTSGGKEETQYF. CDR3 bases: TGCAGTGCTAGAGCGAGGACTAGCGGAGGCAAGGAAGAGACCCAGTACTTC.